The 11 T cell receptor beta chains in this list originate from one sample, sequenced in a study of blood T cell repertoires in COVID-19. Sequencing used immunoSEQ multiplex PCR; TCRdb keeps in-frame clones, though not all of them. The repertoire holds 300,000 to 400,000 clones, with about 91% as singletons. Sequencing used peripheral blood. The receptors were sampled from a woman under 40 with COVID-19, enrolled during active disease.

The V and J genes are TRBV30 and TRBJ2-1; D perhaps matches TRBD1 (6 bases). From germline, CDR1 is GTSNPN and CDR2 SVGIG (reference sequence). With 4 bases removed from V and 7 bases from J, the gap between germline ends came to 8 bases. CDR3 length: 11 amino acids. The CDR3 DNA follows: TGTGCCTGGACAACAGGGAATGAGCAGTTCTTC. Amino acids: CAWTTGNEQFF.

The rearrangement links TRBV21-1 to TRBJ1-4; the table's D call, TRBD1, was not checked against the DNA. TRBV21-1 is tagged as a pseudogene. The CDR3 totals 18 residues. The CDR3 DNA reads TGTGCCAGCAGCAAAGATGAAGGACCGGGACAGGGACGTGAAAAACTGTTTTTT. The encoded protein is CASSKDEGPGQGREKLFF.

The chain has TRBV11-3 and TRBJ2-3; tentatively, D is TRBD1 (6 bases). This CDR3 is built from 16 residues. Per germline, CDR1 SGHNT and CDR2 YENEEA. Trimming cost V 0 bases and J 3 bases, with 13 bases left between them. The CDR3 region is CASSLEGTRLTDTQYF. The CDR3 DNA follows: TGTGCCAGCAGCTTAGAGGGGACAAGGTTGACAGATACGCAGTATTTT.

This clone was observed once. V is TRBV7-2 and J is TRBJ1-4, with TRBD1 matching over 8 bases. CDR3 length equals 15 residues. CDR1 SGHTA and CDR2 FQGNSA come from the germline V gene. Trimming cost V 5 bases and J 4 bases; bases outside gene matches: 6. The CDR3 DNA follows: TGTGCCAGCAGCACCAGGACAGGGATTAATGAAAAACTGTTTTTT. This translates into CASSTRTGINEKLFF.

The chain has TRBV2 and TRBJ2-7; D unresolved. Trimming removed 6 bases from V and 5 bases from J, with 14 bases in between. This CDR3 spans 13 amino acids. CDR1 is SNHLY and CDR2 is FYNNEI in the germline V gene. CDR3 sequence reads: CASSEPPGDEQYV. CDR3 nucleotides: TGTGCCAGCAGCGAGCCCCCAGGCGACGAGCAGTACGTC.

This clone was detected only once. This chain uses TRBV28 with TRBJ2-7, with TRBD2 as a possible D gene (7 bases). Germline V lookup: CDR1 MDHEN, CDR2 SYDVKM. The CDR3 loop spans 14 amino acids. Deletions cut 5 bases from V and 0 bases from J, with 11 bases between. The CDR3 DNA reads TGTGCCAGCAGTGGCGGGGGCGGCTCCTACGAGCAGTACGTC. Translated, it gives CASSGGGGSYEQYV.

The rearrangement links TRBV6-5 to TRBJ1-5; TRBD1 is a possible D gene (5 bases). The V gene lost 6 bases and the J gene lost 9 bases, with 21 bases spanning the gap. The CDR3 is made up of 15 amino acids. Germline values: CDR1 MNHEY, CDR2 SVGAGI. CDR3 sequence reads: CASSSAGTPRGPQHF. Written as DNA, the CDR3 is TGTGCCAGCAGCTCGGCGGGGACGCCCCGGGGGCCCCAGCATTTT.

The CDR3 loop reads CASSSGGDTQYF. The CDR3 DNA reads TGCGCCAGCAGTTCGGGGGGGGATACGCAGTATTTT. The chain is built from TRBV10-1 and TRBJ2-3, with TRBD2 matching over 8 bases. The CDR3 is 12 residues long. The germline CDR1 and CDR2 sequences are WNHNN and SYGVQD (reference sequence). The J segment lost 6 bases and the V segment lost 5 bases, leaving 1 base of the junction unmatched.

CDR3 loop: CASSPTPGGTYGYTF. CDR3 coding DNA: TGTGCCAGCAGTCCCACTCCAGGGGGTACCTATGGCTACACCTTC. The chain combines TRBV28 with TRBJ1-2; 7 nucleotides line up with TRBD1. CDR1 is MDHEN, CDR2 SYDVKM, per germline. V shed 5 bases, J shed 4 bases, and the junction held 10 bases outside the gene matches. The CDR3 extends over 15 amino acids.

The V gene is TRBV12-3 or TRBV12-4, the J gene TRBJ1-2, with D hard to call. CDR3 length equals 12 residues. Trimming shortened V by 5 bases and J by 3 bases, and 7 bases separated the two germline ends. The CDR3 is CASSRSDYGYTF. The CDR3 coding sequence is TGTGCCAGCAGTCGGAGCGACTATGGCTACACCTTC.

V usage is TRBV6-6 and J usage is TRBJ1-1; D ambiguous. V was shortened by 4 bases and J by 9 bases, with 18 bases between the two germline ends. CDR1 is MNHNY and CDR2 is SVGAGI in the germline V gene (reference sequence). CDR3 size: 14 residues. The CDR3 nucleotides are TGTGCCAGCAGTTCGCCTTCGGCGGGATTTAAAGCTTTCTTT. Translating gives CASSSPSAGFKAFF.